This T cell receptor (beta chain) was sequenced during a study of cytomegalovirus exposure and HLA in healthy donors. With regard to this clone: Its antigen is currently unknown.

Study-level findings and limits: For most TCR sequences rarity was the rule, although some public TCRs occurred in many donors. Researchers catalogued some 160 TCR beta chains as cytomegalovirus-associated. Using the classifier, cytomegalovirus status was reportedly diagnosed with high specificity and sensitivity.

V trimming: 5 bases; J trimming: 0 bases; junction bases outside the gene matches: 5. The CDR3 length is 15 residues. From germline, CDR1 is MNHNY and CDR2 SVGAGI (reference sequence). Sequencing used immunoSEQ multiplex PCR; TCRdb keeps in-frame clones, though not all of them. The table lists roughly 350,000 clones, about nine tenths of them singletons. The chain joins TRBV6-6 to TRBJ1-2, with 8 bases identical to TRBD1. This clonotype was sampled from a woman aged 18-29 years in good health and CMV-seronegative. Material: PBMCs. The CDR3 sequence: CASSPRDRTNYGYTF. CDR3 nucleotide sequence: TGTGCCAGCAGTCCCCGGGACAGGACTAACTATGGCTACACCTTC.